Below, 29 T cell receptor beta chains from the same sample are listed, as sequenced in a study of blood T cell repertoires in COVID-19. The method was immunoSEQ multiplex PCR; TCRdb's version includes in-frame clones alone and lacks a portion of them. The sample consists of 110,000 to 150,000 clones, approximately 84% of them appearing once. Source material: PBMCs or T cells enriched from blood (not recorded which). Receptors were obtained from a woman younger than 35 who had been exposed to COVID-19.

The V and J genes are TRBV9 and TRBJ1-1, with a weak D call TRBD1 (5 bases). V was pared by 3 bases and J by 5 bases, with 20 bases between. The CDR3 contains 16 residues. CDR1 is SGDLS and CDR2 is YYNGEE in the germline V gene. CDR3 bases: TGTGCCAGCAGCGCGACACACAGGCCCGGGGGAACTGAAGCTTTCTTT. Translated: CASSATHRPGGTEAFF. Full variable domain (remainder filled in from reference TRBV9 and TRBJ1-1): DSGVTQTPKHLITATGQRVTLRCSPRSGDLSVYWYQQSLDQGLQFLIQYYNGEERAKGNILERFSAQQFPDLHSELNLSSLELGDSALYFCASSATHRPGGTEAFFGQGTRLTVV.

The rearrangement joins TRBV9 to TRBJ1-1, with 7 nucleotides matching TRBD1. Germline-derived CDR1 and CDR2 are SGDLS and YYNGEE. The CDR3 totals 15 residues. V lost 3 bases and J lost 6; bases outside the gene matches: 11. CDR3 in amino acids: CASSASGQPGAEAFF. For the CDR3, the DNA is TGTGCCAGCAGCGCCTCGGGACAGCCTGGCGCTGAAGCTTTCTTT.

The chain employs TRBV19 and TRBJ1-1; D not certain. CDR3 length: 15 residues. Trimming stripped 5 bases from V and 0 bases from J, with 13 bases between. CDR1 LNHDA and CDR2 SQIVND come from the germline V gene (reference sequence). In DNA form, the CDR3 reads TGTGCCAGTAGTTTCCGACCGGGTTTGAACACTGAAGCTTTCTTT. This codes for CASSFRPGLNTEAFF.

A single count supports this clone. V usage is TRBV10-3 and J usage is TRBJ2-5; D is uncertain. The length of the CDR3 is 13 residues. Trimming pared 3 bases from V and 2 bases from J, leaving 7 bases between. Looked up from germline, CDR1 is ENHRY and CDR2 is SYGVKD. CDR3: CAISESLQETQYF. The CDR3 DNA follows: TGTGCCATCAGTGAATCCCTTCAAGAGACCCAGTACTTC.

In nucleotides, the CDR3 is TGTGCCAGCAGCTTGGAAGCAGGGGACAATGAGCAGTTCTTC. Translation gives CASSLEAGDNEQFF. This chain uses TRBV5-5 with TRBJ2-1; a weak D match, TRBD1 (6 bases). CDR1 and CDR2 (germline): SGHKS, YYEKEE (reference sequence). V lost 0 bases, J lost 5 bases, and 9 bases lay in between. The CDR3 is 14 residues long.

The chain is built from TRBV5-1 and TRBJ2-7; 7 bases align to TRBD1. V shed 4 bases, J shed 1 base, and the junction held 5 bases outside the gene matches. Germline V CDR1 and CDR2: SGHRS, YFSETQ. There are 14 residues in the CDR3. CDR3: CASSPRTGSYEQYF. The CDR3 coding sequence is TGCGCCAGCAGCCCCCGGACAGGTTCCTACGAGCAGTACTTC.

The rearrangement uses TRBV27 and TRBJ2-1; D is uncertain. This CDR3 spans 16 amino acids. V gave up 5 bases and J gave up 4 bases, with 18 bases separating them. Looked up from germline, CDR1 is MNHEY and CDR2 is SMNVEV (reference sequence). CDR3 bases: TGTGCCAGCAGTCCCGCGCAGGCGTCGCCTTACAATGAGCAGTTCTTC. Translating it yields CASSPAQASPYNEQFF.

The chain employs TRBV3-1 (or the pseudogene TRBV3-2) and TRBJ2-1; 8 nucleotides line up with TRBD1. This CDR3 is built from 14 residues. Germline V gene lookup returns CDR1 LGHDT and CDR2 YNNKEL (reference sequence). The junction had 7 bases not matched to a gene; V was cut back by 4 bases and J by 8 bases. The CDR3: CASSRPGQVHEQFF. The CDR3 bases are TGTGCCAGCAGCCGCCCGGGACAGGTTCATGAGCAGTTCTTC.

The rearrangement links TRBV11-1 to TRBJ2-7; TRBD2 matches 8 bases. The CDR3 extends over 14 amino acids. Per germline, CDR1 SGHAT and CDR2 FQDESV (reference sequence). Trimming took 5 bases from V and 0 from J; bases not matched to a gene: 3. The CDR3 nucleotides read TGTGCCAGCAGCCGAACTAGCGGCTCCTACGAGCAGTACTTC. This encodes CASSRTSGSYEQYF.

J is TRBJ2-3 and V is TRBV27, with 13 bases fitting TRBD2. Germline V gene data show CDR1 as MNHEY and CDR2 as SMNVEV (reference sequence). V was pared by 6 bases and J by 7 bases, with 7 bases of the junction left unmatched. The CDR3 extends over 15 amino acids. The CDR3 region has the DNA TGTGCCAGCAGCGCGACTAGCGGGAGGTGGAATACGCAGTATTTT. This encodes CASSATSGRWNTQYF.

This chain connects TRBV30 to TRBJ2-3; 10 positions agree with TRBD2. CDR3 length: 17 residues. CDR1 GTSNPN and CDR2 SVGIG come from the germline V gene (reference sequence). The ends lost 2 bases at V and 1 base at J; junction bases unmatched: 9. CDR3 bases: TGTGCCTGGAGTTGGGGGGCCGGGACTAGCGGCACAGATACGCAGTATTTT. Protein: CAWSWGAGTSGTDTQYF.

The rearrangement links TRBV7-2 to TRBJ2-1, with D possibly being TRBD2 (5 bases). V was pared by 3 bases and J by 3 bases, with 9 bases between. The CDR3 is 14 amino acids. The germline V gene has CDR1 SGHTA and CDR2 FQGNSA. CDR3 nucleotide sequence: TGTGCCAGCAGCTTTCCGGGAAACTACAATGAGCAGTTCTTC. This gives the protein CASSFPGNYNEQFF.

There are many counts of this clone. The genes are TRBV9 and TRBJ1-2; D gene unclear. With 0 bases removed from V and 5 bases from J, the gap between germline ends came to 11 bases. Germline V gene sequence: CDR1 SGDLS, CDR2 YYNGEE. This CDR3 spans 14 amino acids. The CDR3 DNA reads as TGTGCCAGCAGCGTAGTGGAGGGCGTATATGGCTACACCTTC. Translated, it gives CASSVVEGVYGYTF.

The chain employs TRBV13 and TRBJ2-3; 8 positions agree with TRBD2. Germline trimming cut 4 bases from V and 5 bases from J; bases unmatched to any gene: 5. CDR3 size: 14 residues. CDR1 and CDR2 (germline): PRHDT, FYEKMQ (reference sequence). Written as DNA, the CDR3 is TGTGCCAGCAGCTCCGACGGGAGGGGAGATACGCAGTATTTT. It encodes CASSSDGRGDTQYF.

This clone appeared a single time. The chain couples TRBV29-1 to TRBJ1-1, with D maybe TRBD1 (5 bases). The CDR3 sequence is 16 residues long. V was pared by 6 bases and J by 3 bases, with 23 bases between. Germline V gene sequence: CDR1 SQVTM, CDR2 ANQGSEA. The CDR3 sequence: CSVSGEPGRPDTEAFF. The CDR3 DNA reads as TGCAGCGTGTCGGGGGAACCGGGACGTCCGGACACTGAAGCTTTCTTT. Variable domain in full (rest from reference TRBV29-1 and TRBJ1-1): SAVISQKPSRDICQRGTSLTIQCQVDSQVTMMFWYRQQPGQSLTLIATANQGSEATYESGFVIDKFPISRPNLTFSTLTVSNMSPEDSSIYLCSVSGEPGRPDTEAFFGQGTRLTVV.

This clone was seen only a few times. V gene TRBV7-9 combines with J gene TRBJ2-6; 9 bases align to TRBD2. The CDR3 totals 15 residues. The junction had 7 bases not matched to a gene; V was cut back by 11 bases and J by 2 bases. In germline, CDR1 is SEHNR, CDR2 FQNEAQ (reference sequence). CDR3 loop: CALNSGRTGANVLTF. The CDR3 bases are TGTGCCTTAAATAGCGGGAGAACTGGGGCCAACGTCCTGACTTTC.

The chain couples TRBV7-2 to TRBJ2-3; 10 nucleotides match TRBD2. Germline assignment: CDR1 SGHTA and CDR2 FQGNSA. The CDR3 covers 16 residues. J was trimmed by 6 bases and V by 5 bases; bases with no gene match: 11. The DNA of the CDR3 is TGTGCCAGCAGCGGGTATGCGGCTAGCGGGAGTGATACGCAGTATTTT. Translation gives CASSGYAASGSDTQYF.

This clone was found once. The V call is TRBV11-2, the J call TRBJ1-3; D remains ambiguous. The CDR3 extends over 15 amino acids. V shed 0 bases and J shed 3 bases, with 9 bases lying between them. Germline values: CDR1 SGHAT, CDR2 FQNNGV. This CDR3 reads CASSLDRRVGNTIYF. CDR3 nucleotides: TGTGCCAGCAGCTTAGATCGGAGGGTTGGAAACACCATATATTTT. The variable domain in full, completed from reference TRBV11-2 and TRBJ1-3, reads EAGVAQSPRYKIIEKRQSVAFWCNPISGHATLYWYQQILGQGPKLLIQFQNNGVVDDSQLPKDRFSAERLKGVDSTLKIQPAKLEDSAVYLCASSLDRRVGNTIYFGEGSWLTVV.

In its sample, this clone was seen once. This chain connects TRBV28 to TRBJ1-4; D gene unclear. Germline-derived CDR1 and CDR2 are MDHEN and SYDVKM. There are 11 residues in the CDR3. The CDR3 region is CAVLQYEKLFF. In DNA form, the CDR3 reads TGTGCGGTCCTTCAGTATGAAAAACTGTTTTTT.

This clone was picked up one time. The chain combines TRBV7-2 with TRBJ2-7; maybe TRBD2 (6 bases). The CDR3 length is 15 residues. Germline V CDR1 and CDR2: SGHTA, FQGNSA. Trimming took off 5 bases at V and 3 bases at J, with 17 bases between the two ends. In DNA, the CDR3 is TGTGCCAGCAGCCATCGGGCGGGACTCAACTACGAGCAGTACTTC. Translating gives CASSHRAGLNYEQYF.

The chain has TRBV19 and TRBJ2-7; TRBD1 matches at 8 bases. V lost 6 bases and J lost 3; bases outside the gene matches: 10. Germline CDR1 LNHDA, CDR2 SQIVND (reference sequence). The CDR3 contains 15 residues. In DNA form, the CDR3 reads TGTGCCAGTAGAAGAGAGGCAGGGGGCTTCTACGAGCAGTACTTC. Residues: CASRREAGGFYEQYF.

This clone showed up just a few times. This rearrangement joins TRBV9 to TRBJ2-1; 7 bases align to TRBD2. Germline V CDR1 and CDR2: SGDLS, YYNGEE. V was clipped by 0 bases and J by 8 bases; unmatched bases: 14. This CDR3 comprises 17 residues. CDR3 DNA sequence: TGTGCCAGCAGCGTAGGGGTGAGCGGGAATGGGCTCCATGAGCAGTTCTTC. Translated, it gives CASSVGVSGNGLHEQFF. Full variable domain (outside the CDR3, taken from reference TRBV9 and TRBJ2-1): DSGVTQTPKHLITATGQRVTLRCSPRSGDLSVYWYQQSLDQGLQFLIQYYNGEERAKGNILERFSAQQFPDLHSELNLSSLELGDSALYFCASSVGVSGNGLHEQFFGPGTRLTVL.

The gene calls are TRBV5-1 and TRBJ1-1; D is uncertain. This CDR3 comprises 13 residues. V was trimmed by 1 base and J by 4 bases, leaving 8 bases between them. The germline V gene has CDR1 SGHRS and CDR2 YFSETQ. The CDR3 here is CASSLIQTTEAFF. The CDR3 DNA follows: TGCGCCAGCAGCTTGATACAGACCACTGAAGCTTTCTTT.

The chain combines TRBV6-5 with TRBJ2-1; 13 positions match TRBD2. Germline V lookup: CDR1 MNHEY, CDR2 SVGAGI. The CDR3 loop spans 14 amino acids. V lost 6 bases, J lost 9 bases, and 5 bases stayed unmatched. CDR3 nucleotide sequence: TGTGCCAGCAGGAGGACTAGCGGGAGAAGTGAGCAGTTCTTC. This sequence encodes CASRRTSGRSEQFF.

This clone was seen just once. CDR3 region: CASSPISNQPQHF. The DNA for the CDR3 is TGTGCCAGCAGTCCCATTAGCAATCAGCCCCAGCATTTT. This chain links TRBV28 with TRBJ1-5, with D unresolved. The V gene's germline CDR1 is MDHEN and CDR2 SYDVKM. The V end lost 5 bases, the J end lost 0 bases, and 5 bases lay between the germline ends. There are 13 residues in the CDR3.

The rearrangement links TRBV4-2 to TRBJ2-7, with TRBD1 matching over 8 bases. V shed 1 base, J shed 3 bases, and the junction held 5 bases outside the gene matches. The germline CDR1 and CDR2 sequences are LGHNA and YNFKEQ. The CDR3 sequence is 15 residues long. The CDR3 loop is CASSQVPTGDYEQYF. CDR3 DNA sequence: TGTGCCAGCAGCCAAGTCCCGACAGGGGACTACGAGCAGTACTTC.

This clone was detected only once. DNA of the CDR3: TGTGCCACCTCCCCATCAGGGTTAGGGAACACTGAAGCTTTCTTT. This codes for CATSPSGLGNTEAFF. The chain employs TRBV15 and TRBJ1-1, with a weak D call TRBD1 (5 bases). V was shortened by 8 bases and J by 1 base, with 17 bases between the two germline ends. The CDR3 covers 15 residues. Germline V gene data show CDR1 as LNHNV and CDR2 as YYDKDF (reference sequence).

This clone was seen a few times. The genes are TRBV4-1 and TRBJ2-5; TRBD2 agrees at 7 bases. CDR3 length: 16 amino acids. Trimming took 0 bases from V and 4 from J; bases not matched to a gene: 8. The germline CDR1 and CDR2 sequences are MGHRA and YSYEKL. CDR3: CASSQDSPGGAETQYF. Here the CDR3 DNA reads TGCGCCAGCAGCCAAGATTCTCCGGGAGGAGCAGAGACCCAGTACTTC.

The sample holds one count of this clone. The rearrangement uses TRBV5-4 and TRBJ2-7; TRBD1 matches at 7 bases. CDR1 is SGHNT and CDR2 is YYREEE in the germline V gene (reference sequence). The CDR3 has 14 amino acids. With V trimmed by 4 bases and J by 2 bases, 6 bases remained unmatched. Written as DNA, the CDR3 is TGTGCCAGCAGCCCAAGGGACAGCACCTACGAGCAGTACTTC. Translated: CASSPRDSTYEQYF.